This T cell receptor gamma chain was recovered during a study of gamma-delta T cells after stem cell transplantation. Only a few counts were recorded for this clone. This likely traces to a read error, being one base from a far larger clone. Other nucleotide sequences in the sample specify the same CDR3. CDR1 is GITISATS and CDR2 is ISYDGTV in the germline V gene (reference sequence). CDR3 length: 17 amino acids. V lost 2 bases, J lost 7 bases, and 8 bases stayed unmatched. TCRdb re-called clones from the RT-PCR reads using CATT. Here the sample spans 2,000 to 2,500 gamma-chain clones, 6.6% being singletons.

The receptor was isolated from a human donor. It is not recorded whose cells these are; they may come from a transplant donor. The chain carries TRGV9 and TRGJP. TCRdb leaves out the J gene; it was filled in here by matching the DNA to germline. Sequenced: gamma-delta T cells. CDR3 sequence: CALWEAEGELGKKIKVF. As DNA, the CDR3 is TGTGCCTTGTGGGAGGCGGAGGGTGAGTTGGGCAAAAAAATCAAGGTATTT.